The T cell receptor beta chain under discussion was sequenced for a study of blood T cells in healthy people across ages. Combining a sample-barcoded 5' primer with a J-beta primer mix, a second PCR ran for about 7 to 11 cycles. With 12 random nucleotides, a template-switch adaptor tagged each individual cDNA molecule. TCRdb re-analysed the 5' RACE reads in MiXCR, keeping a single row per CDR3 protein. The table records about 1.1 million distinct CDR3 sequences, under 40% of them present only once. V dropped 4 bases and J dropped 5; count of bases not matched to a gene: 11. The CDR3 runs to 16 residues. Germline CDR1 reads ENHRY; CDR2 reads SYGVKD. This clonotype was seen only a few times. The antigen is not known. General study results and limits: The study could not conclusively compare naive and antigen-experienced cells, given its unsorted PBMCs.

Sequencing used blood. This clonotype originated in a man younger than 35 in good health. The chain carries TRBV10-3 and TRBJ2-3; the match to TRBD2 covers 8 bases. The CDR3 bases are TGTGCCATCAGTGCCAGAGCGGGGGCCCAGGGAGATACGCAGTATTTT. It yields the protein CAISARAGAQGDTQYF.